This T cell receptor beta chain was sequenced in a study of blood T cell repertoires in COVID-19. Repertoires were generated with immunoSEQ multiplex PCR, while TCRdb's copy carries only in-frame clones and drops some. The sample holds over 150,000 clones; 65% to 85% are singletons and the top ten take roughly 7.2%. The sequence was obtained from a woman in her thirties or forties with COVID-19, enrolled during active disease. Material for sequencing was peripheral blood.

The CDR3 protein is CASSLSAGARGEQYF. The CDR3 nucleotides read TGTGCCAGCAGTTTATCGGCGGGGGCGAGGGGCGAGCAGTACTTC. This chain links TRBV28 with TRBJ2-7, with D possibly matching TRBD2 (7 bases). Germline V gene sequence: CDR1 MDHEN, CDR2 SYDVKM. The CDR3 runs 15 residues. V was clipped by 1 base and J by 6 bases, with 16 bases between them.